These T cell receptor beta chains were read from a single sample in a study of blood T cell repertoires in COVID-19. Sequenced by immunoSEQ multiplex PCR; TCRdb stores in-frame clones only, minus some. The sample has about 390,000 clones, 87% seen once. Sequenced: PBMCs or T cells enriched from blood (not recorded which). The receptors come from a woman aged 45-65 years who had recovered from COVID-19. CDR3s include the opening cysteine and the closing phenylalanine or tryptophan. The D gene is left open where the match is weak. Expanded clones get a size class; other rows say once, few or many, or leave the size out.

TRBV5-8,NA,NA,TRBJ1-2,CASSLRGQGYTF,TGTGCCAGCAGCTTAAGGGGACAAGGCTACACCTTC
TRBV11-2,NA,TRBD1,TRBJ2-1,CASSSQGNSYNEQFF,TGTGCCAGCAGCTCACAGGGGAACTCCTACAATGAGCAGTTCTTC
TRBV4-1,NA,NA,TRBJ2-7,CASSQEISGQLTFSYEQYF,TGCGCCAGCAGCCAAGAAATAAGCGGACAGCTTACGTTCTCCTACGAGCAGTACTTC
TRBV2,NA,NA,TRBJ1-5,CASSDGRGINQPQHF,TGTGCCAGCAGTGATGGGCGGGGCATCAATCAGCCCCAGCATTTT
TRBV6-5,few,NA,TRBJ1-1,CASCNSRGTEAFF,TGTGCCAGCTGTAATAGCCGAGGCACTGAAGCTTTCTTT
TRBV5-5,NA,NA,TRBJ2-2,CASSLRAIPREIAGELFF,TGTGCCAGCAGCTTGCGCGCTATCCCACGGGAAATCGCCGGGGAGCTGTTTTTT
TRBV28,NA,NA,TRBJ1-2,CASRLGGRYGYTF,TGTGCCAGCAGACTAGGGGGTCGCTATGGCTACACCTTC
TRBV7-8,NA,TRBD2,TRBJ2-2,CASSFERGFGELFF,TGTGCCAGCAGCTTCGAGCGGGGCTTCGGGGAGCTGTTTTTT
TRBV5-1,NA,NA,TRBJ1-2,CASSSAPTGYGYTF,TGCGCCAGCAGCAGCGCACCGACTGGGTATGGCTACACCTTC
TRBV2,NA,NA,TRBJ2-1,CASSNTGNEQFF,TGTGCCAGCTCGAATACGGGAAATGAGCAGTTCTTC
TRBV18,NA,TRBD1,TRBJ2-3,CASSPPGTGLRDTQYF,TGTGCCAGCTCACCACCCGGGACAGGGCTCAGAGATACGCAGTATTTT
TRBV6-1,NA,NA,TRBJ2-4,CASSELQADIQYF,TGTGCCAGCAGTGAATTGCAGGCTGACATTCAGTACTTC
TRBV18,NA,TRBD1,TRBJ1-5,CASRQGFNQPQHF,TGTGCCAGCCGACAGGGTTTCAATCAGCCCCAGCATTTT
TRBV19,NA,NA,TRBJ1-5,CASRETGYNQPQHF,TGTGCCAGTAGGGAGACAGGATATAATCAGCCCCAGCATTTT
TRBV6-5,NA,NA,TRBJ1-2,CASSNLQGFNYGYTF,TGTGCCAGCAGTAATTTACAGGGTTTTAACTATGGCTACACCTTC
TRBV7-2,NA,TRBD2,TRBJ2-7,CASSFGLAVYEQYF,TGTGCCAGCAGCTTTGGACTAGCGGTATACGAGCAGTACTTC
TRBV28,NA,NA,TRBJ1-2,CASRAIRTDNYGYTF,TGTGCCAGCAGGGCGATCCGGACAGACAACTATGGCTACACCTTC
TRBV7-9,NA,NA,TRBJ2-3,CASSLSTINGSLKTDTQYF,TGTGCCAGCAGCTTGTCTACTATAAATGGGTCCCTGAAAACAGATACGCAGTATTTT
TRBV12-3/TRBV12-4,NA,TRBD1,TRBJ1-5,CASSQGAVQPQHF,TGTGCCAGCAGTCAGGGGGCGGTTCAGCCCCAGCATTTT
TRBV5-1,NA,TRBD1,TRBJ2-2,CASSLELWDSTTGELFF,TGCGCCAGCAGCTTGGAGTTGTGGGACAGTACCACCGGGGAGCTGTTTTTT
TRBV2,NA,NA,TRBJ1-5,CASSDFGQSNQPQHF,TGTGCCAGCAGTGATTTTGGACAGTCCAATCAGCCCCAGCATTTT
TRBV10-1,NA,NA,TRBJ2-7,CASGQRSYEQYF,TGCGCCAGCGGTCAGAGGTCCTACGAGCAGTACTTC